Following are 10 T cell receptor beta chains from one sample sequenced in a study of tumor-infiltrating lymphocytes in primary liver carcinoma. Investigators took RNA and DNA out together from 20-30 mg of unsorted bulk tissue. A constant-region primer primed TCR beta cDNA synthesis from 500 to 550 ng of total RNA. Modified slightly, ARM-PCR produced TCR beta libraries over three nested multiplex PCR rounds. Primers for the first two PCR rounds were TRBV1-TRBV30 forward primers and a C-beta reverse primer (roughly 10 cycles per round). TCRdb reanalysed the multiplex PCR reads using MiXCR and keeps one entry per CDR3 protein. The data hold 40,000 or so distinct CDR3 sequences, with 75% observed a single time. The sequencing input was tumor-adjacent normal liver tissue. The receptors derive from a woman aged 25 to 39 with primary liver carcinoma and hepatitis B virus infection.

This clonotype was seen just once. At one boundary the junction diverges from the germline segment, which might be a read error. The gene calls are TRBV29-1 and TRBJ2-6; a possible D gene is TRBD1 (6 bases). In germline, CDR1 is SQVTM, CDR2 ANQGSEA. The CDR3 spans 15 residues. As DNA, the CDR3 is TGCAGCATTGAACAGGGTACCTCTGGGGCCAACGTCCTGACTTTC. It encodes CSIEQGTSGANVLTF.

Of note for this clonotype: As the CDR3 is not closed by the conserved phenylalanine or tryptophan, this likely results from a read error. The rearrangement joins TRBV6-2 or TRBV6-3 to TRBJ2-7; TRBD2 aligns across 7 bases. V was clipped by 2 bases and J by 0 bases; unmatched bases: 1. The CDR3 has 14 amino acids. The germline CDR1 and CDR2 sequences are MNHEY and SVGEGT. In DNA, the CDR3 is TGTGCCAGCAGTTACGGGAGGGACTCCTACGAGCAGTACATC. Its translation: CASSYGRDSYEQYI.

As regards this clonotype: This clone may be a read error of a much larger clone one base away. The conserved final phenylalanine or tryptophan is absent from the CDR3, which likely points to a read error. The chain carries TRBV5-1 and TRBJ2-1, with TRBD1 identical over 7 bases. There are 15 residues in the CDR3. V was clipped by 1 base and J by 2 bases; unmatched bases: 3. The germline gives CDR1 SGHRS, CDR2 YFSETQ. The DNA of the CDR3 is TGCGCCAGCAGCTTGTGGGGACAGACCTACAATGAGCAGTTCCTC. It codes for CASSLWGQTYNEQFL.

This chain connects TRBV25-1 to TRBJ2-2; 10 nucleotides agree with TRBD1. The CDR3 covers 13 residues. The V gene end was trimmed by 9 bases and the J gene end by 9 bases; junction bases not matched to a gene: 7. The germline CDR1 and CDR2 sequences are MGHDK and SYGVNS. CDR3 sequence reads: CASRTGGTWELFF. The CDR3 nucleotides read TGTGCCAGTCGGACAGGGGGTACCTGGGAGCTGTTTTTT.

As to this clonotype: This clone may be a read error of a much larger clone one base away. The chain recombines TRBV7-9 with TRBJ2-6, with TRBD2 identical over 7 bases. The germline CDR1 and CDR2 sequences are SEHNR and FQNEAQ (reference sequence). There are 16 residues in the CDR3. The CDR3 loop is CASNLLAFLGANVLTF. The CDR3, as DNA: TGTGCCAGCAACTTACTAGCGTTCCTTGGGGCCAACGTCCTGACTTTC.

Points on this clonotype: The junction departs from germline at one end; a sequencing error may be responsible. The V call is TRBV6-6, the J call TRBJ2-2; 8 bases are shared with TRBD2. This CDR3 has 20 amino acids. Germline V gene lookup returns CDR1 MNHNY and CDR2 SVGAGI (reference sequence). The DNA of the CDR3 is TGTGCCAGCAGTTACAACCCCGAGAGCGGGAGTTTCCCGAACACCGGGGAGCGGTCTTTT. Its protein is CASSYNPESGSFPNTGERSF.

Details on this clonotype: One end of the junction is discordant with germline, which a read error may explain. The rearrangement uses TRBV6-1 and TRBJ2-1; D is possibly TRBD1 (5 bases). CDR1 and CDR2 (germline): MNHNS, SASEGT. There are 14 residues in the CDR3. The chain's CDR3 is CASSDVQGYNDQFF. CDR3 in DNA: TGTGCCAGCAGTGATGTTCAGGGCTATAATGACCAGTTCTTC.

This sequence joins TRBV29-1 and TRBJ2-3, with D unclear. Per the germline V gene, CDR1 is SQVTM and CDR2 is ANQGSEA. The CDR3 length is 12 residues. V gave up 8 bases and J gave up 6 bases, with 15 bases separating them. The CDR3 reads CSIAGPPDTQYF. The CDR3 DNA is TGCAGCATTGCAGGTCCGCCGGATACGCAGTATTTT.

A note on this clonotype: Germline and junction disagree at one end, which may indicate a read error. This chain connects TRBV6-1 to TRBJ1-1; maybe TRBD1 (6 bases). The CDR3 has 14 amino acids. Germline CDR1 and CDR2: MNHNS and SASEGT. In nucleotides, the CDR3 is TGTGCCAGCAGTCCTACTTGGGGGGGCACTGAAGCTTTGTTT. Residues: CASSPTWGGTEALF.

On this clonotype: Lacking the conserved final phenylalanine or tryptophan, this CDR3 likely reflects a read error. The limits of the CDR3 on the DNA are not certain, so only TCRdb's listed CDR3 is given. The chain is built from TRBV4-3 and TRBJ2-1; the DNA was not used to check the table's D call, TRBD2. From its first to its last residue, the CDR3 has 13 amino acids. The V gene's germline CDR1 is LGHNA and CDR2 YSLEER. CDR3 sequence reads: CASSRVAGGPLFL.